This TCR beta chain was captured by sequencing in a study of shared clonotypes between healthy human individuals (dated by TCRdb to about 2020). Notes on the research overall: The cohort comprised a couple of women and a few men aged 18 to 49 years. To estimate repertoire size and how much clonotypes are shared between individuals, the study performed deep sequencing of blood TCR repertoires from roughly five healthy adults. Per donor, three plates each were used for CD4 naive and CD4 memory, two for CD8 naive, and one for CD8 memory. To increase sequencing depth and limit assay-specific biases, TCR repertoire library preparation and sequencing were carried out by different laboratories using diverse techniques. Per donor, leukapheresis produced somewhere between about 0.9 and 9 billion PBMCs. What the work shows at the level of the full study, not this receptor alone: Sampling was restricted to blood, and TCR repertoires in tissue are likely to differ from TCR repertoires in blood. Rarefaction of sorted-subset datasets indicated incomplete sequencing despite the large sequencing depth. Estimated clonotype richness was generally larger for naive than for memory subsets. Sharing across a few donors was observed for about 5% of naive CD4, under 4% of naive CD8, over 2% of memory CD4, and 0.4% of memory CD8 clonotypes. Compared with non-shared clonotypes, the clonotypes found in all four sorted-subset donors had higher generation probabilities. Pairwise subsampling indicated that sequencing depth was expected to affect the degree of clonotype sharing among donors. Because the study included only a small number of donors, the genetic and exposure-history diversity represented was limited.

The CDR3 runs 17 residues from the cysteine to the phenylalanine. Left in the record is the CDR3 DNA by itself, 51 bases read in frame from the first base. V lost 0 bases and J lost 2 bases; the stretch between them is 15 bases long. Via the germline V gene, CDR1 is LGHNA and CDR2 YSLEER. Healthy HIV-negative adults with no recently reported acute infections or vaccinations were included as donors. Every donor was a Caucasian adult living in Nashville, Tennessee, USA. CD4+ T cells were enriched through magnetic negative selection, after which naive cells were positively selected on CD45RA and the remaining negative fraction served as the memory subset. Blood was collected by leukapheresis, and PBMCs were isolated by Ficoll-Histopaque density gradient centrifugation and then cryopreserved in liquid nitrogen vapor phase. Purity and quantity of every magnetically sorted T cell population were checked by analytical flow cytometry. From each sorted fraction, genomic DNA was isolated and quantified by UV absorbance on a Nanodrop 2000c.

Comment on this clone: No antigen is known for it. Base qualities were left out, and no much larger clone turns up one base away.

Using the deep immunoSEQ assay, TCR CDR3 regions were amplified from genomic DNA by multiplex PCR. Genomic DNA extracted from each cell subset was distributed evenly over all wells of several immunoSEQ 96-well plates, and each plate served as one replicate. Each replicate PCR for sorted subsets received about 180 ng genomic DNA, equal to around 32,000 T cell genomes. Purified libraries were quantified with a Qubit 3.0 fluorometer, sized on a Bioanalyzer 2100, and re-quantified with the KAPA Library Quantification kit. Every immunoSEQ 96-well plate was sequenced on a separate single-read 150-cycle Illumina NextSeq 550 flow cell. In the authors' own workflow: Because the immunoSEQ output held only junctional sequences and lacked quality scores, the filtering could not match the filtering applied to full-length reads. To assign V/J genes and CDR3, sequences were annotated using PyIR, a Python wrapper for IgBLAST v1.9, with IMGT germline references. Any read was removed if the V/J assignment was weak (E-value above 1e-6), the CDR3 was missing, or the read contained stop codons, out-of-frame junctions, or ambiguous translated residues. V3J clonotypes were defined as sequences sharing an identical inferred V gene, J gene, and CDR3 amino acid sequence. Percentage overlap between repertoires was computed as shared unique clonotypes divided by the size of the smaller repertoire. Repertoire richness was assessed with RTK rarefaction, the Chao1 estimator, and Recon v2.1 estimates of unobserved clonotypes. For all TCRbeta clonotypes obtained by the gDNA method from a handful of donors, generation probabilities were computed with OLGA. What TCRdb holds here is the immuneACCESS table cut down to in-frame rearrangements. Part of the clones is not present; checked against another copy, under half of the missing clones reflect an unresolved V gene, and the others are unexplained. The V and J calls and clone size come from that table; D and trimming were worked out from the DNA. The sample data list about 1 million clones, and 70% to 80% of these were observed just once. About 1.5% of the sample comes from the top ten.

The sequencing sample was made of memory CD4+ T cells sorted from blood. The label giving this sample's cell subset or site can be read as: CD45RA-negative fraction. The receptor comes from a man younger than 35 in good health. The chain is encoded by TRBV4-3 joined to TRBJ2-3; no confident D gene assignment can be made. At the DNA level, the sequence is TGCGCCAGCAGCCAAGAAAGACAATGGGCCCCCACAGATACGCAGTATTTT. Protein translation: CASSQERQWAPTDTQYF.